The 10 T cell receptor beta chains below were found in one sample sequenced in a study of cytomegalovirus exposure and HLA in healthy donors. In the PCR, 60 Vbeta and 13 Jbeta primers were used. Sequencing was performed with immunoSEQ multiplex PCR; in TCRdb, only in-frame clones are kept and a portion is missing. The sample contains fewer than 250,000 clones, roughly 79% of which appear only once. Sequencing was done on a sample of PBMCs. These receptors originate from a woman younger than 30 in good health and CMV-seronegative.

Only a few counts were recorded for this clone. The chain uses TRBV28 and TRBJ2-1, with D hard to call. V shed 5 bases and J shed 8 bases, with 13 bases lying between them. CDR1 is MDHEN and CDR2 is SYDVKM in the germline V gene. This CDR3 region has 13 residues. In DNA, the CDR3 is TGTGCCAGCAGTCCTCGTTTGCGTTATGAGCAGTTCTTC. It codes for CASSPRLRYEQFF. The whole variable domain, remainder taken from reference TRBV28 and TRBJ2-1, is DVKVTQSSRYLVKRTGEKVFLECVQDMDHENMFWYRQDPGLGLRLIYFSYDVKMKEKGDIPEGYSVSREKKERFSLILESASTNQTSMYLCASSPRLRYEQFFGPGTRLTVL.

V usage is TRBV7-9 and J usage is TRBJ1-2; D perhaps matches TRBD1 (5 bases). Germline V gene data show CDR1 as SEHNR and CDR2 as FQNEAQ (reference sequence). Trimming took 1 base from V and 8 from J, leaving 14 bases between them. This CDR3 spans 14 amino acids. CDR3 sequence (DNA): TGTGCCAGCAGCTTAGGTGGGCAGGGCTGGGGCTACACCTTC. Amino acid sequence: CASSLGGQGWGYTF.

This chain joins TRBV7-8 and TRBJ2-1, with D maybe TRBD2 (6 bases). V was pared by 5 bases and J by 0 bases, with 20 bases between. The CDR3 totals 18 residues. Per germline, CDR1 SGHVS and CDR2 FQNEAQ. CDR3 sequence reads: CASSLPSGTLGSYNEQFF. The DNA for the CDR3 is TGTGCCAGCAGCCTCCCTTCCGGGACTTTAGGCTCCTACAATGAGCAGTTCTTC.

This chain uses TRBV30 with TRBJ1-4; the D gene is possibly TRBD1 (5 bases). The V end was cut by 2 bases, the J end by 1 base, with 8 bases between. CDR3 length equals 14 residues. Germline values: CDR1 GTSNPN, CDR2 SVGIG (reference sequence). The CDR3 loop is CAWSRGGTNEKLFF. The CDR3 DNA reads TGTGCCTGGAGTCGGGGGGGAACTAATGAAAAACTGTTTTTT.

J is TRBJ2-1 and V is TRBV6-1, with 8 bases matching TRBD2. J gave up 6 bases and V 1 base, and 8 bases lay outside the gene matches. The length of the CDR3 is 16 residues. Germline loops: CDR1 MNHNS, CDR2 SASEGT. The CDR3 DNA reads TGTGCCAGCAGTGAAGTCGGGGGGGACTACACCAATGAGCAGTTCTTC. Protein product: CASSEVGGDYTNEQFF.

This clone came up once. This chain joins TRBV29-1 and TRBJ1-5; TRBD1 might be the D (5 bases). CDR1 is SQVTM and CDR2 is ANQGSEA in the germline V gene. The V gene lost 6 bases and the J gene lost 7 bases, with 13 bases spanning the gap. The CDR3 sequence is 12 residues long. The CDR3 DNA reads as TGCAGCGTGGGGGGTTTAGGCCAGCCCCAGCATTTT. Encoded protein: CSVGGLGQPQHF.

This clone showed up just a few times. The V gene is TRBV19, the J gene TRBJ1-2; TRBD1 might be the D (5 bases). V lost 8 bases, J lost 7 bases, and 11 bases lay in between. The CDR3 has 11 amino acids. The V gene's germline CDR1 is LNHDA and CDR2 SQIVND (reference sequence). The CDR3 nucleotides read TGTGCCAGTTCCCTCGGGGGTGGCTACACCTTC. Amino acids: CASSLGGGYTF.

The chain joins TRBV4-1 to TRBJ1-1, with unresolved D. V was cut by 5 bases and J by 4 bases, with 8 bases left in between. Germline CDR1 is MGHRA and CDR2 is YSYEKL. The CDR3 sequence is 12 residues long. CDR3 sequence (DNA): TGCGCCAGCAGCAGAGGAGCCACTGAAGCTTTCTTT. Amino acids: CASSRGATEAFF.

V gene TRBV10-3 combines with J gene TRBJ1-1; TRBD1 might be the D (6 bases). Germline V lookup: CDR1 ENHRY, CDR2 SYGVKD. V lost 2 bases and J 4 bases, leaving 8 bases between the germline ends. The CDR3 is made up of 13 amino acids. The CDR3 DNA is TGTGCCATCAGTGAGCAGGGGAGCACTGAAGCTTTCTTT. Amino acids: CAISEQGSTEAFF.

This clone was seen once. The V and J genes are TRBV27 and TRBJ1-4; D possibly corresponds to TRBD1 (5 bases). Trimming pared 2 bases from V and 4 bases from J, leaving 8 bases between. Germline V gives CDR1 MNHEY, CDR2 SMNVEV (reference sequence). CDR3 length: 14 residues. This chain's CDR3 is CASSLGGINEKLFF. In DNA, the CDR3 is TGTGCCAGCAGTTTAGGGGGGATTAATGAAAAACTGTTTTTT.